What follows is one T cell receptor (beta chain) and its context. The sample is drawn from a study of T cells expressing NK-cell markers. Overall study: Sequenced donors, eight in total, included seven who were HCMV-seropositive and one who was seronegative.

Looked up from germline, CDR1 is MNHEY and CDR2 is SVGAGI. The length of the CDR3 is 14 residues. Researchers built TCR beta cDNA using 5'RACE template switching with UMIs. TCRdb re-called the 5' RACE reads; every CDR3 protein appears as one record, without DNA. This table holds roughly 160,000 distinct CDR3 sequences. The gene calls are TRBV6-5 and TRBJ1-2; the D call of TRBD1 rests on TCRdb alone, since no DNA is present to check it. Sequenced sample: blood T cells: a sorted CD56 or NKG2C T cell subset, CD4+ or CD8+ T cells, or bulk PBMC T cells (not recorded which). The TCR was taken from a man aged 18 to 69 in good health. This CDR3 reads CASSYSKGGGGYTF.